Sequencing of this T cell receptor (beta chain) was carried out in a study of cytomegalovirus exposure and HLA in healthy donors. Study-level information: Counted in an early data release were about 85 million unique TCRs from HLA-typed donors. Around 77% of some 390 genotyped donors fell in the Caucasian-associated ancestry cluster. Overall study findings and caveats: Despite most TCR sequences being rare, some public TCRs occurred in many donors. In a later analysis, an Asian-associated ancestry cluster reportedly showed fewer N-insertions than the approximately 620-donor mean.

In the PCR, 60 Vbeta and 13 Jbeta primers were used. Profiling relied on immunoSEQ multiplex PCR, and the TCRdb table lists in-frame clones only, not all of them. The data hold under 300,000 clones, with about 93% observed a single time. Of note for this clone: The antigen remains unidentified.

V lost 4 bases, J lost 7 bases, and 16 bases lay in between. The CDR3 is 14 amino acids. Germline CDR1 reads LGHNT; CDR2 reads FRNRAP. V gene TRBV12-5 combines with J gene TRBJ1-2, with a tentative D call TRBD1 (6 bases). The source of this sequence is a girl aged 2-10 years in good health and CMV-seronegative. Sequencing was done on a sample of PBMCs. CDR3 coding DNA: TGTGCTAGTGGTTCGTGGACAGTCCCCCCTGGCTACACCTTC. Its translation is CASGSWTVPPGYTF.